Here is one T cell receptor (beta chain) with its context. Antigen unknown. This sample was taken from a study of T cell responses to AZD1222 COVID-19 vaccine. The study, taken as a whole, reports: Reports indicate that nearly half of spike-specific TCRs are directed at unmutated variant regions. The donors showed a predominance of white British ancestry and of females, with possible underestimation of clonal diversity.

The method was immunoSEQ multiplex PCR; TCRdb's version includes in-frame clones alone and lacks a portion of them. The sample yields 70,000 or so clones, roughly 80% seen once. Germline CDR1 is SNHLY and CDR2 is FYNNEI. Trimming cost V 7 bases and J 2 bases, with 10 bases left between them. CDR3 size: 13 residues. V and J are TRBV2 and TRBJ2-3, with D uncertain. Sequenced material: peripheral blood, taken 28 days after the second AZD1222 dose. The TCR was taken from an adult who received the AZD1222 COVID-19 vaccine. The chain's CDR3 is CASIWQATDTQYF. The CDR3, as DNA: TGTGCCAGCATTTGGCAGGCCACAGATACGCAGTATTTT.